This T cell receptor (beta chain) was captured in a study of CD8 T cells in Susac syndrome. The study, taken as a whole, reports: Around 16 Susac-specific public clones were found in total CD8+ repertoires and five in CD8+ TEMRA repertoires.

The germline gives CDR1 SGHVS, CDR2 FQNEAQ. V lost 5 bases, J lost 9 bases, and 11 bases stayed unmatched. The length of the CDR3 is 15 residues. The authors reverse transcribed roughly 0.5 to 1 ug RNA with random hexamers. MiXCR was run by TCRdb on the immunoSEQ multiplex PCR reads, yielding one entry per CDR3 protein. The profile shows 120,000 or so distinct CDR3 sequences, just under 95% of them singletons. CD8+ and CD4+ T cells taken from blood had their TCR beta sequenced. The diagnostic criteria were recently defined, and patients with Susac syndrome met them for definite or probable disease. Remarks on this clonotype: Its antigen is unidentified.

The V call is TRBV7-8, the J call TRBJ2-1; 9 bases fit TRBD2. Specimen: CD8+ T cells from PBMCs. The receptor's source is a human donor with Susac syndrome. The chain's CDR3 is CASSAAGGRPGEQFF. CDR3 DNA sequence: TGTGCCAGCAGCGCAGCGGGGGGCCGTCCCGGTGAGCAGTTCTTC.